This T cell receptor beta chain was recorded in a study of blood T cell repertoires in COVID-19 (TCRdb year 2020). Regarding the research as a whole: Samples from collaborators originated in the United States, Italy and Spain and spanned both the acute and convalescent phases of COVID-19. The sample metadata nearly always contained a de-identified subject ID, COVID-19 status, age in years and sex. The samples were drawn from two sources: the first 160 participants of the ongoing ImmuneRACE study, and 1,000 to 1,500 subjects contributed by 6 global collaborators. A freely available public database, intended as a resource for researchers studying the immune response to SARS-CoV-2, is where the repertoires were released. The material from the prospective study consisted of cDNA or gDNA derived from T cells, B-cell-depleted T cells, or PBMCs. Deeply sampled blood TCRbeta repertoires from subjects exposed to, actively infected with, or recovered from COVID-19 were included in the dataset. Where available, HLA class I and class II types were obtained from metadata supplied by the sample provider rather than from assay-based typing. The investigation overall reported the following: Clinical and demographic metadata were provided uncurated, with the amount varying by source and participant.

CDR1 is given as MNHEY and CDR2 as SMNVEV, both from the germline V gene (reference sequence). From its cysteine to its phenylalanine, the CDR3 spans 15 amino acids. CDR3 DNA only is kept here, 45 bases in frame from base 1. V and J lose 10 bases and 0 bases, and a span of 16 bases separates them. Whole blood was collected in K2EDTA tubes by collaborating institutions according to the institutions' own protocols. For TCRbeta analysis, collaborators shipped samples in one of three forms: frozen whole blood, isolated PBMCs, or DNA extracted from either of those sample types. Note on this clone: The clone's antigen remains unknown. Nothing much larger sits one base from this clone, and base qualities are not available.

TCRbeta CDR3 regions were amplified from genomic DNA by means of the immunoSEQ Assay, a bias-controlled multiplex PCR. The paper's processing steps were these. The number of nucleated cells in each sample was estimated from the amplification of reference gene primers within the assay. Sequence reads were collapsed and filtered to measure the absolute abundance of every unique TCRbeta CDR3 rearrangement. For each sample, productive Simpson clonality was calculated as the square root of Simpson's diversity index across productive rearrangements. This is the immuneACCESS table as TCRdb keeps it, with only in-frame sequences that have V and J called. A part of the clones is gone; compared with another copy, unresolved V genes explain less than half, and the rest is unexplained. That table gives V, J and clone size, and the DNA gave D and trimming. For this sample there are roughly 62,000 clones; more than 65% appear just once. The ten largest clonotypes hold over 25% of the sample.

This clonotype was sampled from a human donor in a cohort sampled during active COVID-19. The chain employs TRBV27 and TRBJ1-5; TRBD1 is perhaps the D gene, given 5 matching bases. The sequenced sample consisted of peripheral blood. The CDR3 sequence is CANPRGRCSNQPQHF. Here is the DNA: TGTGCCAACCCTCGGGGGAGGTGTAGCAATCAGCCCCAGCATTTT.